This TCR beta chain was identified during a study of beta chain features in type 1 diabetes. This clone was found a few times. Every bit of the isolated RNA underwent reverse transcription, so sequencing read expressed TCRB transcripts. Assay used: immunoSEQ multiplex PCR; TCRdb lists only in-frame clones, some missing. The sample holds about 200,000 clones, approximately 10% seen once. J gave up 6 bases and V 5 bases, and 5 bases lay outside the gene matches. This CDR3 has 14 residues. Germline assignment: CDR1 MNHEY and CDR2 SMNVEV (reference sequence). This clonotype originated in a man aged 18 to 30 in good health. The V call is TRBV27, the J call TRBJ2-7; 12 nucleotides agree with TRBD2. The sequenced sample was central memory CD4+ T cells from blood. The CDR3 loop reads CASSRLAGASEQYF. As DNA, the CDR3 is TGTGCCAGCAGTAGACTAGCGGGAGCTTCCGAGCAGTACTTC.